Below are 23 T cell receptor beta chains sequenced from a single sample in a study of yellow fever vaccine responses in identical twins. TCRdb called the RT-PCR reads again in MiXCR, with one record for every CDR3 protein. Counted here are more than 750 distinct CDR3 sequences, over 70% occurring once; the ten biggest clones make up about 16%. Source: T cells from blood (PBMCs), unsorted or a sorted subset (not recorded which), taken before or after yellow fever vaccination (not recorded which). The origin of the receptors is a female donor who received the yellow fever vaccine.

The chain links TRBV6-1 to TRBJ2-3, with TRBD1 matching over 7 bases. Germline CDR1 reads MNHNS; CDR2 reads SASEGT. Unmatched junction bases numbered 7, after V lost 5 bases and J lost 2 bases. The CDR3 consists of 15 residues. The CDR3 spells CASSTWDSPTDTQYF. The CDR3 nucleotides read TGTGCCAGCAGTACCTGGGACAGCCCCACAGATACGCAGTATTTT.

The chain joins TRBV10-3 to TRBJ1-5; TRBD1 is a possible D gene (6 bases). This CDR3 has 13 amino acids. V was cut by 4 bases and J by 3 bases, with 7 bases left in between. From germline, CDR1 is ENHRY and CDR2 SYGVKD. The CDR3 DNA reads TGTGCCATCAGTGGGGACAACAATCAGCCCCAGCATTTT. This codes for CAISGDNNQPQHF.

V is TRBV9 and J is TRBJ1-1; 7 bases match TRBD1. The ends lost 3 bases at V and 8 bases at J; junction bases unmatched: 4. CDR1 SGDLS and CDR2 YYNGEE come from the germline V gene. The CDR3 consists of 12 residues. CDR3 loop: CASSAGQQEAFF. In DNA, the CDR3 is TGTGCCAGCAGCGCGGGACAGCAAGAAGCTTTCTTT.

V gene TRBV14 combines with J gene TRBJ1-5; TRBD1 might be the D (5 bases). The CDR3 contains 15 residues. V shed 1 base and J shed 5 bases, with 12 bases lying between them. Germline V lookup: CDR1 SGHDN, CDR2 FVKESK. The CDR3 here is CASSQVAGVDQPQHF. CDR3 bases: TGTGCCAGCAGCCAAGTGGCGGGGGTGGATCAGCCCCAGCATTTT.

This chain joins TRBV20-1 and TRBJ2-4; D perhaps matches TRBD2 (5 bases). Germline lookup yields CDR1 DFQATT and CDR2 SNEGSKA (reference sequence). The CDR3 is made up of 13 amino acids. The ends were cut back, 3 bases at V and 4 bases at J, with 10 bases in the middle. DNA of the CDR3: TGCAGTGCTAGGAGGGCAGAAAAAAACATTCAGTACTTC. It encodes CSARRAEKNIQYF.

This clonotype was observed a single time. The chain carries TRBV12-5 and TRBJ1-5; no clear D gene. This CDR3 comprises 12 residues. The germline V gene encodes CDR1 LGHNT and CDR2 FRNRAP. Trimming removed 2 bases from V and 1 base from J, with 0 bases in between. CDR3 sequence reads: CASGLSNQPQHF. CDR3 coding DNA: TGTGCTAGTGGTTTGAGCAATCAGCCCCAGCATTTT.

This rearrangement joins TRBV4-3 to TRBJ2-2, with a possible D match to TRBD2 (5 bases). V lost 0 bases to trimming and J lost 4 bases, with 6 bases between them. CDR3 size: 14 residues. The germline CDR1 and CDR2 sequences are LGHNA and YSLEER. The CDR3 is CASSQESGTGELFF. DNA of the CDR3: TGCGCCAGCAGCCAAGAAAGCGGCACCGGGGAGCTGTTTTTT.

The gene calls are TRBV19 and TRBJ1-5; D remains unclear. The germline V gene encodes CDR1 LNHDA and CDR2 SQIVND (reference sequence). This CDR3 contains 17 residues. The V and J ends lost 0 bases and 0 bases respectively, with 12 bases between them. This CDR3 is CASSIDLYEPSNQPQHF. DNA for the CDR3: TGTGCCAGTAGTATAGATCTATATGAGCCTAGCAATCAGCCCCAGCATTTT.

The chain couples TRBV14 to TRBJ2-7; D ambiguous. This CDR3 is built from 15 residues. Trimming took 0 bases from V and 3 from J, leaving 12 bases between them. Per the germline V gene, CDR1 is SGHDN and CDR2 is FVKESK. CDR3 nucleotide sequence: TGTGCCAGCAGCCAAGATGGTGGTCCGGGCTACGAGCAGTACTTC. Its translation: CASSQDGGPGYEQYF.

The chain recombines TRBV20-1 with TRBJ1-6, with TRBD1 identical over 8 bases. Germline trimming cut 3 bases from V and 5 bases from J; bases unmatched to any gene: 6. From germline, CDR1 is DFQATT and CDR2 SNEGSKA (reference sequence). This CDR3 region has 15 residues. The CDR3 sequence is CSARGGTGDNSPLHF. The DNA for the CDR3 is TGCAGTGCTAGGGGGGGGACAGGCGATAATTCACCCCTCCACTTT.

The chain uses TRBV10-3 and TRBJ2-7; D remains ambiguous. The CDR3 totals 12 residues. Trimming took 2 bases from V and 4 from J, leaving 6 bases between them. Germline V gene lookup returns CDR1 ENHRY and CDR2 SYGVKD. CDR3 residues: CAISEGRYEQYV. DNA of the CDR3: TGTGCCATCAGTGAGGGCAGATACGAGCAGTACGTC.

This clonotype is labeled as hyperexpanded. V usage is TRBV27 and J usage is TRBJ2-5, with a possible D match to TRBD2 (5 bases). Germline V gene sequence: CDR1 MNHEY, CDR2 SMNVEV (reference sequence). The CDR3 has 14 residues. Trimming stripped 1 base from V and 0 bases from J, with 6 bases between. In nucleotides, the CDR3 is TGTGCCAGCAGTTTATACGGGGACCAAGAGACCCAGTACTTC. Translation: CASSLYGDQETQYF.

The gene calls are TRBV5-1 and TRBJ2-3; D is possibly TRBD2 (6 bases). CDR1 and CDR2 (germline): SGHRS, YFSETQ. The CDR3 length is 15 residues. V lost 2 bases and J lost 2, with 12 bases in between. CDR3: CASSFWGDFTDTQYF. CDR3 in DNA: TGCGCCAGCAGCTTCTGGGGGGATTTCACAGATACGCAGTATTTT.

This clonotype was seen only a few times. The CDR3 reads CASSLALGGTEAFF. For the CDR3, the DNA is TGTGCCAGCAGCTTAGCTCTGGGAGGCACTGAAGCTTTCTTT. The rearrangement joins TRBV7-2 to TRBJ1-1; D is unclear. CDR3 length: 14 residues. Germline V gene data show CDR1 as SGHTA and CDR2 as FQGNSA. Trimming pared 0 bases from V and 4 bases from J, leaving 9 bases between.

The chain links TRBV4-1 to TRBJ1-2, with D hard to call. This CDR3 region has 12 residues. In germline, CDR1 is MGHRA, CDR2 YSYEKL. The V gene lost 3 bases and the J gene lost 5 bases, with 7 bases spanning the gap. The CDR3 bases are TGCGCCAGCAGCCACCGTAGTTATGGCTACACCTTC. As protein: CASSHRSYGYTF.

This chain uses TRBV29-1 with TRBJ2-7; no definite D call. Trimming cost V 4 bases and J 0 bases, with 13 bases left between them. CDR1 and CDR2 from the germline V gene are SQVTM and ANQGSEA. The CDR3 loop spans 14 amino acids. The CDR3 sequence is CSVGSAGSSYEQYF. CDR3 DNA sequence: TGCAGCGTTGGGTCAGCCGGAAGCTCCTACGAGCAGTACTTC.

The CDR3 nucleotides are TGTGCCAGCAGGGATGAGGTGGGGGCCCAGCCCCAGCATTTT. Its translation: CASRDEVGAQPQHF. The rearrangement links TRBV2 to TRBJ1-5; maybe TRBD1 (6 bases). From germline, CDR1 is SNHLY and CDR2 FYNNEI. The CDR3 extends over 14 amino acids. V was pared by 6 bases and J by 7 bases, with 16 bases between.

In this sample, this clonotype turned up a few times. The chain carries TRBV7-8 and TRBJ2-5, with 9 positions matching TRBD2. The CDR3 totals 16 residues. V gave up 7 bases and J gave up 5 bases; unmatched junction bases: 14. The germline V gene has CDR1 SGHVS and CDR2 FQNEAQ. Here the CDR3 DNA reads TGTGCCAGCACCACGAGACTAGCGGAGAGGATGGAGACCCAGTACTTC. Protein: CASTTRLAERMETQYF.

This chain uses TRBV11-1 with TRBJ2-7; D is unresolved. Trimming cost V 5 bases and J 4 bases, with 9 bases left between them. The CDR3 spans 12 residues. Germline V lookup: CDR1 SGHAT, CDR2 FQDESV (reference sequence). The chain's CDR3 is CASSPPDYEQYF. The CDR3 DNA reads TGTGCCAGCAGCCCCCCAGATTACGAGCAGTACTTC.

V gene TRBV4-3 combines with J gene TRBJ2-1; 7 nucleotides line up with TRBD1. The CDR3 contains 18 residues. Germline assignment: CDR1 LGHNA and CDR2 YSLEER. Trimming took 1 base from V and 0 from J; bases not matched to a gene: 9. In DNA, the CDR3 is TGCGCCAGCAGCCAAGCCGGGACAGTAAGTTTCTCCTACAATGAGCAGTTCTTC. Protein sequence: CASSQAGTVSFSYNEQFF.

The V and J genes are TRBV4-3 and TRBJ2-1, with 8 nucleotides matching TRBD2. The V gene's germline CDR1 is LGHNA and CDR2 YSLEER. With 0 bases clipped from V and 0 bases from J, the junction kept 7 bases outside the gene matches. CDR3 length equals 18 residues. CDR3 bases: TGCGCCAGCAGCCAAGATCCCCTGACTAGCGACTCCTACAATGAGCAGTTCTTC. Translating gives CASSQDPLTSDSYNEQFF.

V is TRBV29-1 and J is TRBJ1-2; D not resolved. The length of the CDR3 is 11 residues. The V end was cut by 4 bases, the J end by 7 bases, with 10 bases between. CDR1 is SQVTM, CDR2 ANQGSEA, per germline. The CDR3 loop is CSVGLLGGYTF. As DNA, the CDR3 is TGCAGCGTTGGGCTTCTCGGTGGCTACACCTTC.

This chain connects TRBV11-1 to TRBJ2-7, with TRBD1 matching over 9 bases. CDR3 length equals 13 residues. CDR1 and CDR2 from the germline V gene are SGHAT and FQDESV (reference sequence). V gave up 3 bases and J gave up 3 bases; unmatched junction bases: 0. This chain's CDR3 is CASSLDRGYEQYF. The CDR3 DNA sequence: TGTGCCAGCAGCTTGGACAGGGGCTACGAGCAGTACTTC.